Shown below are 19 T cell receptor beta chains from a single sample sequenced in a study of vaccination and CD4 T cells after COVID-19. The treatment denotes: approximately 11-day PBMC culture with coronavirus spike peptide pools or control peptides (ViraFEST assay). Gathering of the CD4+ T cells, from the unexposed donor, took place before the COVID-19 pandemic (2011-2018). Cultured CD4+ T cell DNA was sequenced using the Oncomine TCR Beta short-read assay. MiXCR, run by TCRdb on the PCR reads, gives a single entry per CDR3 protein. The sample shows 3,500 to 4,500 distinct CDR3 sequences, 55% to 65% of them seen only once. The antigens for these receptors are not known. Source material: CD4+ T cells from blood, cultured in vitro. Receptor source: a human donor in good health.

The chain has TRBV9 and TRBJ2-3, with a possible D match to TRBD1 (5 bases). Deletions cut 6 bases from V and 0 bases from J, with 14 bases between. There are 15 residues in the CDR3. From germline, CDR1 is SGDLS and CDR2 YYNGEE. The CDR3 sequence is CASTLGASSTDTQYF. In DNA form, the CDR3 reads TGTGCCAGCACCTTAGGGGCCTCTAGCACAGATACGCAGTATTTT.

The J gene is TRBJ1-2, the V gene TRBV29-1, with D maybe TRBD1 (5 bases). CDR3 length equals 13 residues. Germline values: CDR1 SQVTM, CDR2 ANQGSEA. Trimming took off 7 bases at V and 3 bases at J, with 15 bases between the two ends. CDR3 DNA sequence: TGCAGCGCGGTGGGGGATTTTGACTATGGCTACACCTTC. This translates into CSAVGDFDYGYTF.

The chain employs TRBV5-1 and TRBJ2-4; D is undetermined. Germline CDR1 SGHRS, CDR2 YFSETQ. V gave up 6 bases and J gave up 1 base, with 23 bases separating them. This CDR3 has 18 residues. CDR3 DNA: TGCGCCAGCACCACTTCCCCCAATCCGAGTGAGGCCAAAAACATTCAGTACTTC. The encoded protein is CASTTSPNPSEAKNIQYF.

The count of this clonotype is one. This sequence joins TRBV20-1 and TRBJ2-3; TRBD2 is a possible D gene (6 bases). The CDR3 length is 16 residues. CDR1 is DFQATT, CDR2 SNEGSKA, per germline (reference sequence). V gave up 0 bases and J gave up 2 bases, with 15 bases separating them. The CDR3 bases are TGCAGTGCTAGAGATCGCGCCGGGAGTGTCACAGATACGCAGTATTTT. The encoded protein is CSARDRAGSVTDTQYF.

The V gene is TRBV2, the J gene TRBJ1-2, with a weak D call TRBD1 (5 bases). The ends were cut back, 4 bases at V and 1 base at J, with 16 bases in the middle. The CDR3 has 16 residues. Germline-derived CDR1 and CDR2 are SNHLY and FYNNEI. The CDR3 DNA follows: TGTGCCAGCAGTGGGAGCAGGGTCCGGGGTAACTATGGCTACACCTTC. Protein: CASSGSRVRGNYGYTF.

This clonotype came up a few times. J is TRBJ1-2 and V is TRBV20-1, with a possible D match to TRBD1 (6 bases). Germline V CDR1 and CDR2: DFQATT, SNEGSKA (reference sequence). The CDR3 has 12 amino acids. The ends were cut back, 3 bases at V and 8 bases at J, with 13 bases in the middle. The CDR3 protein is CSASRGWRGYTF. The CDR3, as DNA: TGCAGTGCTAGCAGGGGATGGCGGGGCTACACCTTC.

The chain uses TRBV20-1 and TRBJ1-1, with unresolved D. Trimming removed 2 bases from V and 5 bases from J, with 15 bases in between. Germline values: CDR1 DFQATT, CDR2 SNEGSKA (reference sequence). The CDR3 sequence is 14 residues long. The CDR3 loop is CSARIGSAGTEAFF. For the CDR3, the DNA is TGCAGTGCTAGAATCGGGTCAGCGGGAACTGAAGCTTTCTTT.

The chain carries TRBV30 and TRBJ1-4; D is unresolved. This CDR3 is 14 amino acids long. CDR1 GTSNPN and CDR2 SVGIG come from the germline V gene (reference sequence). V was trimmed by 5 bases and J by 8 bases, leaving 18 bases between them. The CDR3 nucleotides read TGTGCCTGGCGAGTTGGCGGGGTAGGGGAAAAACTGTTTTTT. This sequence encodes CAWRVGGVGEKLFF.

The chain is built from TRBV7-2 and TRBJ1-5; D is unresolved. CDR1 SGHTA and CDR2 FQGNSA come from the germline V gene. The CDR3 runs to 15 residues. V was shortened by 1 base and J by 1 base, with 8 bases between the two germline ends. The CDR3 nucleotides are TGTGCCAGCAGCTTAGAAGGTTTAAGCAATCAGCCCCAGCATTTT. The encoded protein is CASSLEGLSNQPQHF.

The chain recombines TRBV7-2 with TRBJ2-4, with D possibly TRBD1 on 5 matching bases. The CDR3 has 16 amino acids. Trimming removed 2 bases from V and 1 base from J, with 12 bases in between. CDR1 is SGHTA and CDR2 is FQGNSA in the germline V gene. The CDR3 loop reads CASSLQPGQAKNIQYF. DNA for the CDR3: TGTGCCAGCAGCTTACAGCCAGGGCAGGCCAAAAACATTCAGTACTTC.

The CDR3 loop is CASSLRRGGTDTQYF. As DNA, the CDR3 is TGTGCCAGTAGTCTGAGGAGGGGGGGTACAGATACGCAGTATTTT. The chain couples TRBV19 to TRBJ2-3, with a weak D call TRBD2 (7 bases). Germline loops: CDR1 LNHDA, CDR2 SQIVND (reference sequence). Deletions cut 5 bases from V and 3 bases from J, with 15 bases between. There are 15 residues in the CDR3.

The chain has TRBV28 and TRBJ2-7, with 10 bases matching TRBD1. CDR3 length: 16 residues. V dropped 1 base and J dropped 3; count of bases not matched to a gene: 6. The germline V gene encodes CDR1 MDHEN and CDR2 SYDVKM. CDR3 protein: CASSLYTGTGVYEQYF. DNA for the CDR3: TGTGCCAGCAGTTTATATACCGGGACAGGGGTCTACGAGCAGTACTTC.

The V and J genes are TRBV19 and TRBJ2-7; 9 nucleotides match TRBD1. The CDR3 spans 15 residues. The trim removed 5 bases at V and 4 bases at J, leaving 9 bases unmatched. In germline, CDR1 is LNHDA, CDR2 SQIVND (reference sequence). CDR3 DNA: TGTGCCAGTAGTGTCGCGCCGGGACAGGGATACGAGCAGTACTTC. Its protein product is CASSVAPGQGYEQYF.

This clonotype was seen a few times. CDR3 sequence reads: CASRGRRSETPSGYGYTF. The CDR3 DNA reads as TGTGCCAGTAGGGGCCGCCGGTCCGAGACCCCCTCGGGCTATGGCTACACCTTC. The genes are TRBV12-3 or TRBV12-4 and TRBJ1-2; D possibly corresponds to TRBD1 (5 bases). Trimming shortened V by 9 bases and J by 4 bases, and 30 bases separated the two germline ends. The CDR3 contains 18 residues.

The gene calls are TRBV6-1 and TRBJ1-2; maybe TRBD1 (5 bases). The CDR3 extends over 15 amino acids. CDR1 MNHNS and CDR2 SASEGT come from the germline V gene. Trimming shortened V by 3 bases and J by 0 bases, and 11 bases separated the two germline ends. The CDR3, as DNA: TGTGCCAGCAGTGACGGGGGATGGGCTAACTATGGCTACACCTTC. This encodes CASSDGGWANYGYTF.

The chain is built from TRBV29-1 and TRBJ2-5; D ambiguous. Trimming removed 1 base from V and 4 bases from J, with 10 bases in between. Looked up from germline, CDR1 is SQVTM and CDR2 is ANQGSEA. The CDR3 is made up of 13 amino acids. CDR3 region: CSVEGLPGETQYF. The CDR3 nucleotides read TGCAGCGTTGAAGGCCTACCGGGAGAGACCCAGTACTTC.

J is TRBJ1-6 and V is TRBV2, with a tentative D call TRBD1 (6 bases). This CDR3 contains 16 residues. The germline V gene has CDR1 SNHLY and CDR2 FYNNEI. V was trimmed by 4 bases and J by 6 bases, leaving 16 bases between them. CDR3 sequence (DNA): TGTGCCAGCAGTGTTAAGTCAGGGGCGGGTAATTCACCCCTCCACTTT. It encodes CASSVKSGAGNSPLHF.

This chain joins TRBV25-1 and TRBJ2-2, with D unclear. Trimming stripped 8 bases from V and 3 bases from J, with 7 bases between. This CDR3 has 12 residues. The V gene's germline CDR1 is MGHDK and CDR2 SYGVNS. This CDR3 is CASRSHTGELFF. DNA of the CDR3: TGTGCCAGCCGGTCCCACACCGGGGAGCTGTTTTTT.

This clonotype was seen more than once but under ten times. The chain links TRBV7-8 to TRBJ2-3; TRBD1 agrees at 10 bases. Germline CDR1 reads SGHVS; CDR2 reads FQNEAQ. The CDR3 covers 17 residues. Unmatched junction bases numbered 9, after V lost 5 bases and J lost 1 base. The CDR3 DNA sequence: TGTGCCAGCAGCCAAGACAGGGGGCAATGGGGCACAGATACGCAGTATTTT. Encoded protein: CASSQDRGQWGTDTQYF.